The present entry profiles one T cell receptor (beta chain) with its context. The data derive from a study of blood T cell repertoires in COVID-19. Across the study: Whether acute or convalescent, the COVID-19 samples came from the United States, Italy and Spain.

This CDR3 comprises 13 residues. Looked up from germline, CDR1 is LNHDA and CDR2 is SQIVND (reference sequence). Trimming stripped 3 bases from V and 1 base from J, with 6 bases between. Data came from immunoSEQ multiplex PCR; TCRdb stores just in-frame clones and leaves some out. The repertoire consists of around 400,000 clones, with approximately 89% occurring once and the leading ten covering more than 0.85%. The chain links TRBV19 to TRBJ1-2; D gene ambiguous. The receptor comes from a woman in her forties who had been exposed to COVID-19. The material sequenced was PBMCs or T cells enriched from blood (not recorded which). CDR3 nucleotides: TGTGCCAGTAGTATTACAGATAACTATGGCTACACCTTC. This gives the protein CASSITDNYGYTF.